Below, 20 T cell receptor beta chains from the same sample are listed, as sequenced in a study of blood T cell repertoires in COVID-19 (dated by TCRdb to about 2020). Libraries were prepared through the immunoSEQ multiplex PCR assay. In its TCRdb copy, this immuneACCESS table keeps in-frame sequences only and misses some clones. Where compared with another copy, unresolved V genes explain less than half of these, and the others have no known cause. For this sample there are 100,000 to 150,000 clones; roughly 74% appear just once. The ten largest clones capture around 5.5% of the sample. Input material: peripheral blood. Source of these receptors: a man aged 55-75 years with acute or convalescent COVID-19.

The chain links TRBV28 to TRBJ1-6; D may be TRBD1 (6 bases). V dropped 2 bases and J dropped 9 bases, with 11 bases sitting between them. Germline V lookup: CDR1 MDHEN, CDR2 SYDVKM. The CDR3 is 14 residues long. This CDR3 is CASSLGGGGSPLHF. The CDR3 nucleotides read TGTGCCAGCAGTTTAGGGGGGGGCGGTTCACCCCTCCACTTT. Full variable domain (remainder filled in from reference TRBV28 and TRBJ1-6): DVKVTQSSRYLVKRTGEKVFLECVQDMDHENMFWYRQDPGLGLRLIYFSYDVKMKEKGDIPEGYSVSREKKERFSLILESASTNQTSMYLCASSLGGGGSPLHFGNGTRLTVT.

This chain links TRBV27 with TRBJ2-3, with 11 positions matching TRBD1. Germline CDR1 is MNHEY and CDR2 is SMNVEV (reference sequence). The J segment lost 7 bases and the V segment lost 5 bases, leaving 8 bases of the junction unmatched. The CDR3 runs 15 residues. CDR3 protein: CASSRGTGGANTQYF. In DNA, the CDR3 is TGTGCCAGCAGTAGAGGGACAGGGGGTGCGAATACGCAGTATTTT.

The chain uses TRBV7-6 and TRBJ2-7; 8 nucleotides align to TRBD1. The CDR3 sequence is 13 residues long. Per germline, CDR1 SGHVS and CDR2 FNYEAQ. Trimming cost V 4 bases and J 6 bases; bases outside gene matches: 5. The CDR3 DNA reads TGTGCCAGCAGCTACGGACAGGGAGGCGAGCAGTACTTC. Amino acid sequence: CASSYGQGGEQYF. Together with reference TRBV7-6 and TRBJ2-7, the CDR3 gives the full variable domain: GAGVSQSPRYKVTKRGQDVALRCDPISGHVSLYWYRQALGQGPEFLTYFNYEAQQDKSGLPNDRFSAERPEGSISTLTIQRTEQRDSAMYRCASSYGQGGEQYFGPGTRLTVT.

The J gene is TRBJ1-1, the V gene TRBV18; 8 bases agree with TRBD1. CDR1 KGHSH and CDR2 LQKENI come from the germline V gene. Trimming cost V 5 bases and J 4 bases; bases outside gene matches: 3. CDR3 size: 13 residues. The CDR3 nucleotides read TGTGCCAGCTCATCCGACAGGGGCACTGAAGCTTTCTTT. It codes for CASSSDRGTEAFF.

The chain uses TRBV7-9 and TRBJ2-6, with D perhaps matching TRBD1 (6 bases). CDR1 is SEHNR, CDR2 FQNEAQ, per germline (reference sequence). V shed 3 bases and J shed 0 bases, with 15 bases lying between them. This CDR3 contains 18 residues. CDR3 in DNA: TGTGCCAGCAGCTTTCAGGGGTCCGCTTTCTCTGGGGCCAACGTCCTGACTTTC. Protein product: CASSFQGSAFSGANVLTF.

This clone was counted between two and nine times. The rearrangement links TRBV18 to TRBJ1-5; a weak D match, TRBD1 (6 bases). From germline, CDR1 is KGHSH and CDR2 LQKENI. With 2 bases removed from V and 1 base from J, the gap between germline ends came to 12 bases. The CDR3 runs to 16 residues. The CDR3 DNA reads as TGTGCCAGCTCACCAGGGGGCGCGGGCAGCAATCAGCCCCAGCATTTT. As protein: CASSPGGAGSNQPQHF.

Many counts were recorded for this clone. This chain links TRBV7-9 with TRBJ2-3; possible D gene TRBD2, 6 bases. Germline V gives CDR1 SEHNR, CDR2 FQNEAQ (reference sequence). The germline V and J ends were trimmed by 5 bases and 6 bases, with 18 bases remaining between them. The CDR3 is 15 residues long. The CDR3 region has the DNA TGTGCCAGCAGCCTGGGTGCGGGATTACACGATACGCAGTATTTT. Protein: CASSLGAGLHDTQYF.

The rearrangement links TRBV6-1 to TRBJ2-1; the match to TRBD2 covers 14 bases. Germline CDR1 reads MNHNS; CDR2 reads SASEGT. Trimming at V came to 4 bases and at J to 1 base, leaving 6 bases not matched to a gene. This CDR3 spans 18 amino acids. CDR3 sequence: CASSGGLAGVGSYNEQFF. CDR3 nucleotide sequence: TGTGCCAGCAGTGGGGGACTAGCGGGAGTTGGATCCTACAATGAGCAGTTCTTC.

The V and J genes are TRBV15 and TRBJ1-2; D is possibly TRBD1 (5 bases). The germline V gene encodes CDR1 LNHNV and CDR2 YYDKDF (reference sequence). The CDR3 is 14 residues long. V was clipped by 4 bases and J by 7 bases, with 16 bases between them. The chain's CDR3 is CATSTGEGWRGYTF. The CDR3 DNA sequence: TGTGCCACCAGCACGGGGGAAGGTTGGCGTGGCTACACCTTC. The full variable domain, with the rest looked up from reference TRBV15 and TRBJ1-2, is DAMVIQNPRYQVTQFGKPVTLSCSQTLNHNVMYWYQQKSSQAPKLLFHYYDKDFNNEADTPDNFQSRRPNTSFCFLDIRSPGLGDTAMYLCATSTGEGWRGYTFGSGTRLTVV.

The V and J genes are TRBV5-5 and TRBJ1-1, with D maybe TRBD1 (6 bases). V lost 4 bases, J lost 6 bases, and 25 bases lay in between. CDR3 size: 17 residues. Germline assignment: CDR1 SGHKS and CDR2 YYEKEE (reference sequence). CDR3 loop: CASSHRRIQGTSAEAFF. DNA for the CDR3: TGTGCCAGCAGCCACCGAAGAATACAGGGCACATCGGCTGAAGCTTTCTTT.

The rearrangement links TRBV6-1 to TRBJ1-4; 7 bases fit TRBD1. Looked up from germline, CDR1 is MNHNS and CDR2 is SASEGT. The trim removed 3 bases at V and 3 bases at J, leaving 4 bases unmatched. The CDR3 runs to 15 residues. The CDR3 protein is CASSEGGQPNEKLFF. The CDR3 DNA is TGTGCCAGCAGTGAGGGGGGACAGCCTAATGAAAAACTGTTTTTT.

The genes are TRBV5-1 and TRBJ2-6, with TRBD2 identical over 8 bases. CDR3 length: 15 residues. Germline V gives CDR1 SGHRS, CDR2 YFSETQ. V shed 5 bases and J 2 bases; nucleotides not matched to a gene: 3. CDR3 nucleotides: TGCGCCAGCAGACCGGGACTAGCTGGGGCCAACGTCCTGACTTTC. Translating gives CASRPGLAGANVLTF.

This clone was detected only a few times. The chain has TRBV30 and TRBJ2-4; 8 nucleotides agree with TRBD1. CDR1 is GTSNPN and CDR2 is SVGIG in the germline V gene (reference sequence). The CDR3 extends over 14 amino acids. V trimming: 3 bases; J trimming: 3 bases; junction bases outside the gene matches: 4. The CDR3: CAWRFGTGKNIQYF. In DNA form, the CDR3 reads TGTGCCTGGAGATTTGGGACAGGCAAAAACATTCAGTACTTC.

V gene TRBV5-1 combines with J gene TRBJ1-1, with a possible D match to TRBD1 (5 bases). Germline V gives CDR1 SGHRS, CDR2 YFSETQ. CDR3 length equals 16 residues. Between the trimmed V and J ends, which lost 0 bases and 1 base, there was a span of 13 bases. CDR3 sequence: CASSLGLGGANTEAFF. The CDR3 nucleotides are TGCGCCAGCAGCTTGGGTTTGGGAGGGGCGAACACTGAAGCTTTCTTT. The full variable domain, with the rest looked up from reference TRBV5-1 and TRBJ1-1, is KAGVTQTPRYLIKTRGQQVTLSCSPISGHRSVSWYQQTPGQGLQFLFEYFSETQRNKGNFPGRFSGRQFSNSRSEMNVSTLELGDSALYLCASSLGLGGANTEAFFGQGTRLTVV.

The chain employs TRBV7-8 and TRBJ2-5, with 8 bases fitting TRBD2. This CDR3 contains 16 residues. V shed 5 bases, J shed 1 base, and the junction held 9 bases outside the gene matches. Germline V gives CDR1 SGHVS, CDR2 FQNEAQ. CDR3 in amino acids: CASSKAGTRGQETQYF. Here the CDR3 DNA reads TGTGCCAGCAGCAAAGCCGGGACTAGGGGCCAAGAGACCCAGTACTTC.

This clone was recorded once. The chain couples TRBV6-4 to TRBJ2-3, with a tentative D call TRBD2 (6 bases). CDR1 is MRHNA and CDR2 is SNTAGT in the germline V gene. The V and J ends lost 6 bases and 6 bases respectively, with 16 bases between them. The length of the CDR3 is 14 residues. This CDR3 is CASSLTSGGDTQYF. The CDR3 DNA reads TGTGCCAGCAGCCTGACCTCTGGGGGGGATACGCAGTATTTT.

This clone has a single count. The chain joins TRBV19 to TRBJ2-3; perhaps TRBD2 as D (5 bases). CDR1 is LNHDA, CDR2 SQIVND, per germline (reference sequence). Trimming cost V 6 bases and J 5 bases, with 12 bases left between them. CDR3 size: 13 residues. As DNA, the CDR3 is TGTGCCAGTAGGACGTCCCGGGGAGATACGCAGTATTTT. It translates to CASRTSRGDTQYF.

This clone has more than one count but fewer than ten. The chain carries TRBV5-1 and TRBJ1-5, with TRBD1 identical over 7 bases. The V segment lost 4 bases and the J segment 2 bases; nucleotides outside the gene matches: 6. CDR3 length: 15 residues. From germline, CDR1 is SGHRS and CDR2 YFSETQ. This CDR3 reads CASSLGQNRNQPQHF. The CDR3 nucleotides read TGCGCCAGCAGCCTGGGACAGAACCGCAATCAGCCCCAGCATTTT.

The chain combines TRBV12-5 with TRBJ2-4; tentatively, D is TRBD2 (6 bases). Between the trimmed V and J ends, which lost 6 bases and 6 bases, there was a span of 9 bases. Germline CDR1 and CDR2: LGHNT and FRNRAP. This CDR3 has 12 residues. The CDR3 spells CASGTEGNIQYF. For the CDR3, the DNA is TGTGCTAGTGGGACGGAGGGAAACATTCAGTACTTC.

J is TRBJ1-1 and V is TRBV9; D perhaps matches TRBD1 (5 bases). The CDR3 length is 13 residues. In germline, CDR1 is SGDLS, CDR2 YYNGEE. Trimming cost V 3 bases and J 5 bases, with 11 bases left between them. CDR3 amino acids: CASSGGGGTEAFF. Here the CDR3 DNA reads TGTGCCAGCAGCGGAGGCGGGGGGACTGAAGCTTTCTTT.